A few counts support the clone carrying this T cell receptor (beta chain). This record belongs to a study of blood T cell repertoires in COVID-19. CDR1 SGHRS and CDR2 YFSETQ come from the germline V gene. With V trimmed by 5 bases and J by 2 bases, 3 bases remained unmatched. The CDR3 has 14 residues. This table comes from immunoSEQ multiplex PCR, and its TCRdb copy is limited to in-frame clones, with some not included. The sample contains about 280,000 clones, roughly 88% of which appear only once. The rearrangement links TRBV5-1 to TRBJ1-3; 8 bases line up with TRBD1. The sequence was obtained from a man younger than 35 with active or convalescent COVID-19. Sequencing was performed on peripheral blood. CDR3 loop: CASRLTGAGNTIYF. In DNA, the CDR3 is TGCGCCAGCAGACTGACAGGGGCTGGAAACACCATATATTTT. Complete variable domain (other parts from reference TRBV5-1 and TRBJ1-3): KAGVTQTPRYLIKTRGQQVTLSCSPISGHRSVSWYQQTPGQGLQFLFEYFSETQRNKGNFPGRFSGRQFSNSRSEMNVSTLELGDSALYLCASRLTGAGNTIYFGEGSWLTVV.